The text below deals with one TCR beta chain. Its antigen is still unknown. The sample is drawn from a study of cytomegalovirus exposure and HLA in healthy donors. Study summary: Genotyping showed roughly 76% of 398 donors falling in the Caucasian-associated ancestry cluster. Study-wide results and limits: It was reported that TCR beta sequences correctly inferred the HLA-A and HLA-B alleles for most subjects. Presence/absence analyses supposed approximately even sequencing depth among donors. Because they were indistinguishable, some V segments, including TRBV6-2 and TRBV6-3, were excluded.

The PCR was carried out with 60 Vbeta primers and 13 Jbeta primers. Measured with immunoSEQ multiplex PCR; TCRdb has only the in-frame clones, and not every one. The table shows 200,000 to 250,000 clones, with around four fifths occurring only once. The germline CDR1 and CDR2 sequences are GTSNPN and SVGIG (reference sequence). V shed 2 bases and J shed 4 bases, with 24 bases lying between them. The CDR3 covers 17 residues. The chain recombines TRBV30 with TRBJ2-7; possible D gene TRBD2, 5 bases. This clonotype was obtained from a male donor in good health and CMV-seronegative. The material sequenced was PBMCs. The DNA for the CDR3 is TGTGCCTGGAGTCCTTCTCTCATCGACTTGCGGGCATACGAGCAGTACTTC. It specifies CAWSPSLIDLRAYEQYF. Together with reference TRBV30 and TRBJ2-7, the CDR3 gives the full variable domain: SQTIHQWPATLVQPVGSPLSLECTVEGTSNPNLYWYRQAAGRGLQLLFYSVGIGQISSEVPQNLSASRPQDRQFILSSKKLLLSDSGFYLCAWSPSLIDLRAYEQYFGPGTRLTVT.